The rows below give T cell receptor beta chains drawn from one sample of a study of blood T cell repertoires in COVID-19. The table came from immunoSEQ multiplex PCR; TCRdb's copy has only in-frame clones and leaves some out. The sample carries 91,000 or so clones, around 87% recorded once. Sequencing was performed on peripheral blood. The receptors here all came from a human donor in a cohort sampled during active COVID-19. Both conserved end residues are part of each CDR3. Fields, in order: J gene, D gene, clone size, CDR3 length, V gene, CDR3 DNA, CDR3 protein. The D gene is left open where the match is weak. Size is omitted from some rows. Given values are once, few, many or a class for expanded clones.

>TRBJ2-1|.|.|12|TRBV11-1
TGTGCCAGCAGCCCCCTCCCGAATGAGCAGTTCTTC
CASSPLPNEQFF
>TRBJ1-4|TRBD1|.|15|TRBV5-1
TGCGCCAGCAGTTCTACAGGGGGCTTGGGGGAAAAACTGTTTTTT
CASSSTGGLGEKLFF
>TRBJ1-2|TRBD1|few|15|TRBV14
TGTGCCAGCAGCCAATGGACAGGGTGGAACTATGGCTACACCTTC
CASSQWTGWNYGYTF
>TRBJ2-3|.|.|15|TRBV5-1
TGCGCCAGCAGCTTGGCGCCAGGTAGCACAGATACGCAGTATTTT
CASSLAPGSTDTQYF
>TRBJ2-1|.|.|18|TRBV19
TGTGCCAGTAGTATTTTAGCGGACACGCCCCGAACAACGGATGAGCAGTTCTTC
CASSILADTPRTTDEQFF
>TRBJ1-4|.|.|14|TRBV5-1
TGCGCCAGCAGCTTACGGGGGGATCGTGAAAAACTGTTTTTT
CASSLRGDREKLFF
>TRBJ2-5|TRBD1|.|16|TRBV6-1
TGTGCCAGCAGTGTGTACAGGGGGCGCTTCCAAGAGACCCAGTACTTC
CASSVYRGRFQETQYF
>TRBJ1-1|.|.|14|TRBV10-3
TGTGCCATTAGGACAGAATCAATGAACACTGAAGCTTTCTTT
CAIRTESMNTEAFF
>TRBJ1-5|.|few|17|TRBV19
TGTGCCAGTAGTATTGCGGACATCATCTCTAGCAATCAGCCCCAGCATTTT
CASSIADIISSNQPQHF
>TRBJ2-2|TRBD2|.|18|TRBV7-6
TGTGCCAGCAGCTTACTGGGACTAGCGGGGGGAAACACCGGGGAGCTGTTTTTT
CASSLLGLAGGNTGELFF
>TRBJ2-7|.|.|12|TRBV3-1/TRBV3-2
TGTGCCAGCAGCCCTTCAGCGTACGAGCAGTACTTC
CASSPSAYEQYF
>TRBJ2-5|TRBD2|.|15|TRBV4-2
TGTGCCAGCAGCGATGTCTCGCGGGGGAGAGAGACCCAGTACTTC
CASSDVSRGRETQYF
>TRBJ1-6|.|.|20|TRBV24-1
TGTGCCACCAGTGATTTGGCTGGCATCGGGAGAGGCTCCTATAATTCACCCCTCCACTTT
CATSDLAGIGRGSYNSPLHF
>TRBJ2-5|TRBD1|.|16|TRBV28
TGTGCCAGCAGTCCCCTGGGACAGGGGTTCCGGGAGACCCAGTACTTC
CASSPLGQGFRETQYF
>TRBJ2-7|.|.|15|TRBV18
TGTGCCAGCTCACCACGGACAGAGAGCTCCTACGAGCAGTACTTC
CASSPRTESSYEQYF
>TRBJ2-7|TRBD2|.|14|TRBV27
TGTGCCAGCAGTTTTCGGACTAGCGGATACGAGCAGTACTTC
CASSFRTSGYEQYF
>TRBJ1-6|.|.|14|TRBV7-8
TGTGCCAGCAGCTTAGGCCAGGGTGGATCACCCCTCCACTTT
CASSLGQGGSPLHF
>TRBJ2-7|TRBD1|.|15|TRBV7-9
TGTGCCAGCAGCTCGACGGGACAGGGGGCCCACGAGCAGTACTTC
CASSSTGQGAHEQYF
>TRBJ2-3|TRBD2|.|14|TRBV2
TGTGCCAGCAGGGGGACTAGCAGGACAGATACGCAGTATTTT
CASRGTSRTDTQYF
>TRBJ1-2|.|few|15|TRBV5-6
TGTGCCAGCAGCCCTACGGCGGGCTCCGGGTATGGCTACACCTTC
CASSPTAGSGYGYTF
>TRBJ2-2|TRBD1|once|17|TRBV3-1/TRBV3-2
TGTGCCAGCAGCCAAGGATTCGGGACAGGGATCACCGGGGAGCTGTTTTTT
CASSQGFGTGITGELFF
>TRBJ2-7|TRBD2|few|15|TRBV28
TGTGCCAGCAGTTCCGTAGCGGGATATCCTTACGAGCAGTACTTC
CASSSVAGYPYEQYF
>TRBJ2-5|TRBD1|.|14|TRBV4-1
TGCGCCAGCAGCCGGGGACAGTCCCAAGAGACCCAGTACTTC
CASSRGQSQETQYF
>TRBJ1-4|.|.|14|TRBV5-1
TGCGCCAGCAGCTTGGACGGAGCTGACGAAAAACTGTTTTTT
CASSLDGADEKLFF
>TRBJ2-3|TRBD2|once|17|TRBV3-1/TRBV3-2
TGTGCCAGCAGCCAAGAATCAAGCGGGGGGAGCACAGATACGCAGTATTTT
CASSQESSGGSTDTQYF
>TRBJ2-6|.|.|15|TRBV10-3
TGTGCCATCAGTGAGGACATCTCTGGGGCCAACGTCCTGACTTTC
CAISEDISGANVLTF
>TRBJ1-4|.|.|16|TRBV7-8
TGTGCCAGCAGCTCGCGGACAGTCATAACTAATGAAAAACTGTTTTTT
CASSSRTVITNEKLFF
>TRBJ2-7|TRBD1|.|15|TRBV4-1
TGCGCCAGCAGCCAAGATTCGAACAGGGGGCTCGAGCAGTACTTC
CASSQDSNRGLEQYF
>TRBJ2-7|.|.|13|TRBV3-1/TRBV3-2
TGTGCCAGCAGCCAAGAAATTTCATACGAGCAGTACTTC
CASSQEISYEQYF
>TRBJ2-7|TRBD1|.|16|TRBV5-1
TGCGCCAGCAGTGGACCTATCGGGACAGGGTCATACGAGCAGTACTTC
CASSGPIGTGSYEQYF
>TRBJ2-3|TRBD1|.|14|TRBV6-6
TGTGCCAGCAGTTACCACAGGGGTGTGGATACGCAGTATTTT
CASSYHRGVDTQYF
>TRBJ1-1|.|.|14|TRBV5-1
TGCGCCAGCAGCATTACAGTCATGAACACTGAAGCTTTCTTT
CASSITVMNTEAFF
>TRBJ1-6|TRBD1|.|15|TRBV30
TGTGCCTGGTCACAGGGGACGCCCTATAATTCACCCCTCCACTTT
CAWSQGTPYNSPLHF
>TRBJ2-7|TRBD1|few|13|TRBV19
TGTGCCAGTAGTATGGACAGGGGCTACGAGCAGTACTTC
CASSMDRGYEQYF
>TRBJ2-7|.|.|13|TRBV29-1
TGCAGCGTTGGCCGCCGGGGGTCCTACGAGCAGTACTTC
CSVGRRGSYEQYF
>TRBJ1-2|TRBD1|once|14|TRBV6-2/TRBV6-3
TGTGCCAGCAGTCACCCAGACAGGGCATATGGCTACACCTTC
CASSHPDRAYGYTF
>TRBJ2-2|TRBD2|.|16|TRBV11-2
TGTGCCAGCAGCCCTGCCGATCTAGCGGGCGCCGGGGAGCTGTTTTTT
CASSPADLAGAGELFF
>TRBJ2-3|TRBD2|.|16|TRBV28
TGTGCCAGCAGTCAAGGACTAGCGGGAGTGACAGATACGCAGTATTTT
CASSQGLAGVTDTQYF
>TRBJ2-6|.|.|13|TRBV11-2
TGTGCCAGCAGCTTAGCTGCAGGGATAGTCCTGACTTTC
CASSLAAGIVLTF
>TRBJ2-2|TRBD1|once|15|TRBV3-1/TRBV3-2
TGTGCCAGCAGCCAAGGGACAGGCTTCACCGGGGAGCTGTTTTTT
CASSQGTGFTGELFF
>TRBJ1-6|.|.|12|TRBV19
TGTGCCAGTAGTTGGGAGGGTTCACCCCTCCACTTT
CASSWEGSPLHF
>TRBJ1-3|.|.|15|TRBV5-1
TGCGCCAGCAGCGAACTACAGGGCTCTGGAAACACCATATATTTT
CASSELQGSGNTIYF
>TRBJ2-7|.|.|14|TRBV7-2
TGTGCCAGCAGCTTATCTTACAGGGAAGGGGAGCAGTACTTC
CASSLSYREGEQYF
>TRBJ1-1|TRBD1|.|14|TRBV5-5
TGTGCCAGCAGCTTTCAGGAAATGAGACAGGGGGCTTTCTTT
CASSFQEMRQGAFF
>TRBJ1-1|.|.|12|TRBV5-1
TGCGCCAGCAGCATCACAGGAACTGAAGCTTTCTTT
CASSITGTEAFF
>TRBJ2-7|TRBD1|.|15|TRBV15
TGTGCCACCAGCAGATATGGGGACAGGTCCTACGAGCAGTACTTC
CATSRYGDRSYEQYF
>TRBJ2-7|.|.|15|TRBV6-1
TGTGCCAGCAGTGAACAAGGACGGGGAACCTACGAGCAGTACTTC
CASSEQGRGTYEQYF
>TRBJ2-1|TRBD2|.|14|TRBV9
TGTGCCAGCAGCAAGCGGGGAGCAAACAATGAGCAGTTCTTC
CASSKRGANNEQFF
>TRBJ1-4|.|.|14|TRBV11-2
TGTGCCAGCAGCTTTGGGGGAGGGGGTGAAAAACTGTTTTTT
CASSFGGGGEKLFF
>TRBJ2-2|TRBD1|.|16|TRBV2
TGTGCCAGCAGTGTGGGACAGGGTTCTTCGTCCGGGGAGCTGTTTTTT
CASSVGQGSSSGELFF